A single sample is the source of the 31 T cell receptor beta chains below, sequenced in a study of monozygotic twins with inflammatory bowel disease. TCRdb re-analyzed the 5' RACE reads; it lists each CDR3 protein once, without DNA. The listing records around 400,000 distinct CDR3 sequences. Sequenced input: blood. These receptors were obtained from a human donor with ulcerative colitis or Crohn's disease, or a healthy co-twin of an affected twin (not recorded which).

This sequence joins TRBV30 and TRBJ1-4. The CDR3 is made up of 13 amino acids. Germline V gene lookup returns CDR1 GTSNPN and CDR2 SVGIG (reference sequence). CDR3 amino acids: CAWDLKGGKKLFF.

CDR3 loop: CASSLVGENTGELFF. The rearrangement uses TRBV5-1 and TRBJ2-2; TCRdb reports TRBD1, a call that lacks DNA to check it against. Looked up from germline, CDR1 is SGHRS and CDR2 is YFSETQ. The CDR3 extends over 15 amino acids.

The V gene is TRBV19, the J gene TRBJ2-4; TCRdb returns TRBD2, unconfirmable since there is no DNA. The CDR3 contains 12 residues. CDR1 and CDR2 from the germline V gene are LNHDA and SQIVND (reference sequence). This CDR3 reads CASSMRANIQYF.

V is TRBV18 and J is TRBJ1-2; TCRdb designates TRBD1, a call that cannot be tested without DNA. Germline V lookup: CDR1 KGHSH, CDR2 LQKENI. This CDR3 has 15 amino acids. CDR3 sequence reads: CASSIVRATSDGYTF.

This chain uses TRBV5-1 with TRBJ1-1. This CDR3 region has 15 residues. Germline CDR1 reads SGHRS; CDR2 reads YFSETQ. The CDR3 reads CASSALGVGNTEAFF.

The rearrangement links TRBV29-1 to TRBJ1-2. The CDR3 is 12 residues long. CDR1 SQVTM and CDR2 ANQGSEA come from the germline V gene. CDR3 protein: CSVRAGGYGYTF.

This chain links TRBV11-1 with TRBJ1-2. Germline values: CDR1 SGHAT, CDR2 FQDESV (reference sequence). There are 12 residues in the CDR3. CDR3 sequence: CASSFEGDGYTF.

The V call is TRBV7-2, the J call TRBJ2-5; TCRdb proposes TRBD1, but this gene call is untestable without DNA. CDR1 is SGHTA and CDR2 is FQGNSA in the germline V gene. The CDR3 totals 16 residues. The CDR3 here is CASSRKAGTGQETQYF.

CDR3 loop: CASSFTGGYTDTQYF. This sequence joins TRBV11-2 and TRBJ2-3; TCRdb's D call of TRBD1 is untestable without DNA. Germline assignment: CDR1 SGHAT and CDR2 FQNNGV. The length of the CDR3 is 15 residues.

This chain links TRBV19 with TRBJ2-3. The length of the CDR3 is 13 residues. Germline V gene sequence: CDR1 LNHDA, CDR2 SQIVND (reference sequence). This CDR3 reads CASSISTLDTQYF.

This chain joins TRBV27 and TRBJ1-6. Per germline, CDR1 MNHEY and CDR2 SMNVEV (reference sequence). CDR3 length: 14 residues. CDR3 protein: CASSFSRPNSPLHF.

The rearrangement links TRBV5-1 to TRBJ2-7; TCRdb selects TRBD2, and the lack of DNA leaves this call unchecked. The CDR3 is 15 amino acids. Per the germline V gene, CDR1 is SGHRS and CDR2 is YFSETQ. The CDR3 here is CASSGGSGMNYEQYF.

The J gene is TRBJ2-2, the V gene TRBV7-9. Germline CDR1 and CDR2: SEHNR and FQNEAQ (reference sequence). This CDR3 contains 15 residues. CDR3 amino acids: CASSLKIQSTGELFF.

This rearrangement joins TRBV6-1 to TRBJ2-1; the TRBD2 assignment by TCRdb is unverifiable without DNA. The CDR3 sequence is 15 residues long. The germline V gene has CDR1 MNHNS and CDR2 SASEGT. The CDR3 sequence is CASSKLAGEINEQFF.

The V gene is TRBV2, the J gene TRBJ2-7. The V gene's germline CDR1 is SNHLY and CDR2 FYNNEI. This CDR3 spans 11 amino acids. The chain's CDR3 is CASSMGYEQYF.

The V and J genes are TRBV29-1 and TRBJ1-1; with no DNA, the TCRdb D assignment of TRBD1 cannot be verified. Germline V CDR1 and CDR2: SQVTM, ANQGSEA. CDR3 length: 13 amino acids. CDR3 protein: CSVHSGGGTEAFF.

The chain employs TRBV5-1 and TRBJ1-1; TCRdb lists TRBD1, though no DNA is available to test this call. Germline CDR1 is SGHRS and CDR2 is YFSETQ. The CDR3 has 14 residues. CDR3 residues: CASSLKDRGTEAFF.

The CDR3 here is CASSTSGGFYNEQFF. V and J are TRBV19 and TRBJ2-1; as DNA is missing, the TRBD2 call by TCRdb cannot be tested. Germline CDR1 LNHDA, CDR2 SQIVND (reference sequence). This CDR3 has 15 amino acids.

The rearrangement links TRBV18 to TRBJ2-3; TCRdb designates TRBD1, a call that cannot be tested without DNA. CDR3 length: 14 amino acids. Germline-derived CDR1 and CDR2 are KGHSH and LQKENI. CDR3: CASSRDPWADTQYF.

The chain employs TRBV20-1 and TRBJ2-1; the TCRdb call, TRBD2, lacks DNA for checking. This CDR3 spans 16 amino acids. Germline assignment: CDR1 DFQATT and CDR2 SNEGSKA (reference sequence). The CDR3 reads CSARDHLSGGAGEQFF.

The rearrangement joins TRBV5-6 to TRBJ1-2; TCRdb returns TRBD1, unconfirmable since there is no DNA. This CDR3 spans 15 amino acids. Germline V gene data show CDR1 as SGHDT and CDR2 as YYEEEE. CDR3 region: CATSRAGRGDYGYTF.

CDR3 protein: CASSHGQGLDGYTF. The chain uses TRBV4-1 and TRBJ1-2; no DNA is available, so the TRBD1 call from TCRdb remains unchecked. There are 14 residues in the CDR3. Germline values: CDR1 MGHRA, CDR2 YSYEKL.

This sequence joins TRBV7-4 and TRBJ2-7; TCRdb lists TRBD2, though no DNA is available to test this call. Germline CDR1 reads SGHVT; CDR2 reads SQSDAQ. This CDR3 has 15 amino acids. This chain's CDR3 is CASSLHAGPTYEQYF.

The V gene is TRBV29-1, the J gene TRBJ2-5. Germline assignment: CDR1 SQVTM and CDR2 ANQGSEA. The CDR3 covers 13 residues. CDR3 loop: CSVVAPNQETQYF.

The rearrangement uses TRBV30 and TRBJ1-2; TCRdb calls TRBD1, which cannot be checked without DNA. CDR1 is GTSNPN and CDR2 is SVGIG in the germline V gene (reference sequence). The CDR3 consists of 12 residues. The CDR3 here is CAWYTGGAGYTF.

The chain recombines TRBV12-3 or TRBV12-4 with TRBJ1-1; with no DNA, the TCRdb D assignment of TRBD1 cannot be verified. The length of the CDR3 is 14 residues. CDR3 region: CASRPTGGEGGAFF.

The rearrangement joins TRBV27 to TRBJ2-2; the TCRdb call, TRBD1, lacks DNA for checking. The length of the CDR3 is 15 residues. The V gene's germline CDR1 is MNHEY and CDR2 SMNVEV (reference sequence). CDR3: CASSPGVQRTGELFF.

V is TRBV4-1 and J is TRBJ2-5; checking the TCRdb D call of TRBD1 is not possible without DNA. This CDR3 has 15 residues. CDR1 and CDR2 (germline): MGHRA, YSYEKL. The CDR3 is CASSLPGGARETQYF.

This chain joins TRBV5-6 and TRBJ1-2; TCRdb outputs TRBD1, but without DNA this stays unchecked. The CDR3 has 13 amino acids. Germline loops: CDR1 SGHDT, CDR2 YYEEEE. The CDR3: CASRLTGGAGYTF.

The chain joins TRBV4-3 to TRBJ2-4. The CDR3 has 15 amino acids. CDR1 and CDR2 from the germline V gene are LGHNA and YSLEER. The CDR3 reads CASSQDVGAKNMQYF.

The genes are TRBV12-5 and TRBJ2-1; TCRdb outputs TRBD2, but without DNA this stays unchecked. Germline V gene lookup returns CDR1 LGHNT and CDR2 FRNRAP. CDR3 length: 12 amino acids. The CDR3 region is CASGQRKDEQFF.